The rows below give T cell receptor beta chains drawn from one sample of a study of Ad26.COV2.S vaccination and SARS-CoV-2 variants. TCRdb's copy holds only in-frame clones and misses some; the assay was immunoSEQ multiplex PCR. The sample carries approximately 280,000 clones, around 87% recorded once. The material sequenced was peripheral blood, taken in a trial of Ad26.COV2.S vaccine versus placebo. The receptors here all came from a person between 18 and 59 years old who received the Ad26.COV2.S COVID-19 vaccine or a placebo. The conserved cysteine and the conserved F or W are not part of the CDR3 here.

CDR3: ASSIDRGFSYEQY
J: TRBJ2-7
V: TRBV5-4
length: 13

CDR3: ASSIQETQY
J: TRBJ2-5
V: TRBV5-1
length: 9

CDR3: ASSPMGGSGRETQY
J: TRBJ2-5
V: TRBV11-1
length: 14

CDR3: ATSESTSGTTDTQY
J: TRBJ2-3
V: TRBV24-1
length: 14

CDR3: ASSFLAGGNTETQY
J: TRBJ2-5
V: TRBV7-9
length: 14

CDR3: ASSLSVGQETQY
J: TRBJ2-5
V: TRBV7-8
length: 12

CDR3: ASSPRGGNTGELF
J: TRBJ2-2
V: TRBV5-1
length: 13

CDR3: ASSEEAGRTGYT
J: TRBJ1-2
V: TRBV2
length: 12

CDR3: ASSVRGLAGELF
J: TRBJ2-2
V: TRBV9
length: 12

CDR3: ASGTRPNSNQPQH
J: TRBJ1-5
V: TRBV7-2
length: 13

CDR3: ASSPVAGATYGYT
J: TRBJ1-2
V: TRBV5-6
length: 13

CDR3: ASSSRSDYNEQF
J: TRBJ2-1
V: TRBV7-3
length: 12

CDR3: ASSQNSYEQY
J: TRBJ2-7
V: TRBV11-2
length: 10

CDR3: ASSSEGSFETQY
J: TRBJ2-5
V: TRBV7-2
length: 12

CDR3: ASRAPGLETQY
J: TRBJ2-5
V: TRBV6-5
length: 11

CDR3: ASSRGQASMNTEAF
J: TRBJ1-1
V: TRBV6-2/TRBV6-3
length: 14

CDR3: ASSPLSTGGETQY
J: TRBJ2-5
V: TRBV6-2/TRBV6-3
length: 13

CDR3: ASSQGQGWDSPLH
J: TRBJ1-6
V: TRBV3-1/TRBV3-2
length: 13

CDR3: ASSLTGQASLYNEQF
J: TRBJ2-1
V: TRBV7-2
length: 15

CDR3: ASKPGQTRGYGYT
J: TRBJ1-2
V: TRBV28
length: 13

CDR3: ASSVGVTGHYGYT
J: TRBJ1-2
V: TRBV9
length: 13

CDR3: ASSPAGSQETQY
J: TRBJ2-5
V: TRBV11-2
length: 12

CDR3: ASSGGDRNNEKLF
J: TRBJ1-4
V: TRBV5-4
length: 13

CDR3: ASSQGGTNTGELF
J: TRBJ2-2
V: TRBV4-2
length: 13

CDR3: ASRRDLAGGMSSYNEQF
J: TRBJ2-1
V: TRBV10-2
length: 17

CDR3: ASSFDGGNYEQY
J: TRBJ2-7
V: TRBV11-2
length: 12

CDR3: ASMSGAGYT
J: TRBJ1-2
V: TRBV2
length: 9

CDR3: ASSPVTGNNEQF
J: TRBJ2-1
V: TRBV18
length: 12

CDR3: ASSLVRTSGGSYEQY
J: TRBJ2-7
V: TRBV5-5
length: 15

CDR3: ASSESTSGDVQF
J: TRBJ2-1
V: TRBV10-1
length: 12

CDR3: ASSPGGGGSYEQY
J: TRBJ2-7
V: TRBV7-2
length: 13

CDR3: ASSLPPGQGYEQY
J: TRBJ2-7
V: TRBV5-6
length: 13

CDR3: ASSYPEAQGDYGYT
J: TRBJ1-2
V: TRBV6-6
length: 14

CDR3: ASSGAPQGLNTGELF
J: TRBJ2-2
V: TRBV5-1
length: 15

CDR3: ASRVGETNEKLF
J: TRBJ1-4
V: TRBV2
length: 12

CDR3: AWSVGGGGYGYT
J: TRBJ1-2
V: TRBV30
length: 12

CDR3: ASSHNRFTGEAF
J: TRBJ1-1
V: TRBV3-1/TRBV3-2
length: 12

CDR3: ASSQGTESTEAF
J: TRBJ1-1
V: TRBV6-4
length: 12

CDR3: ASSIGTGRNSPLH
J: TRBJ1-6
V: TRBV5-4
length: 13

CDR3: SVATSGASYNEQF
J: TRBJ2-1
V: TRBV29-1
length: 13

CDR3: ASSLSQDSNQPQH
J: TRBJ1-5
V: TRBV27
length: 13